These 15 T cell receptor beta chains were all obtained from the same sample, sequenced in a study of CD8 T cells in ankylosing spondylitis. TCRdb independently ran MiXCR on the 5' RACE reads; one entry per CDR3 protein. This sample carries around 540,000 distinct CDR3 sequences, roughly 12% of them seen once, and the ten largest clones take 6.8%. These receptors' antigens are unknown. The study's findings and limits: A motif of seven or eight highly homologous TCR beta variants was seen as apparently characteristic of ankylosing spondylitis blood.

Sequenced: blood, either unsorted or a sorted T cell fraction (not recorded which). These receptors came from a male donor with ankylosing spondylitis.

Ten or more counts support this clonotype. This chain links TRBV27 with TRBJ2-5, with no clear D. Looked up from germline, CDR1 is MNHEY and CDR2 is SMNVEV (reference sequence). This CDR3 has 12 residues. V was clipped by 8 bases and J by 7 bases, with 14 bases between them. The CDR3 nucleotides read TGTGCCAGCGGCCTTCTGGACGGGACCCAGTACTTC. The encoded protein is CASGLLDGTQYF.

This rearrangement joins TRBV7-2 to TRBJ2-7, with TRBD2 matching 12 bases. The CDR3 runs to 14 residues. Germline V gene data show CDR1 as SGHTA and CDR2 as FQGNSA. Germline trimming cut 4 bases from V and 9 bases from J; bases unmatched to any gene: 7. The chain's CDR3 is CASSSLLAGGWQYF. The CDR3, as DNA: TGTGCCAGCAGCTCATTGCTAGCGGGAGGGTGGCAGTACTTC.

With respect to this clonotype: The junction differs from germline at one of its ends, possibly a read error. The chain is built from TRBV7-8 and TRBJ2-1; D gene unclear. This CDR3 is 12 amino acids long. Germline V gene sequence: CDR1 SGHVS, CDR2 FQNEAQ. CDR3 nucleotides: TGTGCCAGCAGCTTAGCCTACCATGAGCAGTTCTTC. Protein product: CASSLAYHEQFF.

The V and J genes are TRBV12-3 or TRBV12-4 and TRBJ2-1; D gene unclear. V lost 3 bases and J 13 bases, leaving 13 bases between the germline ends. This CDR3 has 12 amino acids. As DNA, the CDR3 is TGTGCCAGCAGTTTGTTTCAGGCGATTCAGTTCTTC. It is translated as CASSLFQAIQFF.

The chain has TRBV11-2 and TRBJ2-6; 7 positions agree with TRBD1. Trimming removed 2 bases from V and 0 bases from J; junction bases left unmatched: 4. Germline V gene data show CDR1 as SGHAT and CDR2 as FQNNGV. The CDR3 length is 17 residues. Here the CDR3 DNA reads TGTGCCAGCAGCTTACCACAGGGGTTCTCTGGGGCCAACGTCCTGACTTTC. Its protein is CASSLPQGFSGANVLTF.

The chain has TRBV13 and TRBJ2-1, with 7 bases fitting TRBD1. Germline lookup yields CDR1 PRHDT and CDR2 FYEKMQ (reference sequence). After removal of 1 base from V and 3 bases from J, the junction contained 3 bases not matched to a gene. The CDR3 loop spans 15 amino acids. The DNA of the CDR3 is TGTGCCAGCAGCTTAGATTCAGGGGGCTACAATGAGCAGTTCTTC. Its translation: CASSLDSGGYNEQFF.

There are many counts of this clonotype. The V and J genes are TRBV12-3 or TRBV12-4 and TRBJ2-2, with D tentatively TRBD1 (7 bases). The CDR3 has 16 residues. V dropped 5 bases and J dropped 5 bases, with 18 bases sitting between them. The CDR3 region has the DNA TGTGCCAGCAGTATTCTTCAGGGGGGCACGACCGGGGAGCTGTTTTTT. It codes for CASSILQGGTTGELFF.

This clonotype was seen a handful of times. The CDR3 protein is CSVTRTSTREQFF. The CDR3 nucleotides read TGCAGTGTTACCAGAACTTCAACCAGGGAGCAGTTCTTC. The V gene is TRBV20-1, the J gene TRBJ2-1; no firm D call. There are 13 residues in the CDR3. Trimming removed 7 bases at V and 10 bases at J, with 20 bases between. Germline-derived CDR1 and CDR2 are DFQATT and SNEGSKA (reference sequence).

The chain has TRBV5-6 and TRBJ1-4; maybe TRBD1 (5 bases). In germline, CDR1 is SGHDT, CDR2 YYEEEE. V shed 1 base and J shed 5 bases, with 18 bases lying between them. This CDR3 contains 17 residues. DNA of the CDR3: TGTGCCAGCAGCTTGTGGGGGTATGACAGCCGCAATGAAAAACTGTTTTTT. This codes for CASSLWGYDSRNEKLFF. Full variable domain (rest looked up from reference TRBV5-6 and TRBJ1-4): DAGVTQSPTHLIKTRGQQVTLRCSPKSGHDTVSWYQQALGQGPQFIFQYYEEEERQRGNFPDRFSGHQFPNYSSELNVNALLLGDSALYLCASSLWGYDSRNEKLFFGSGTQLSVL.

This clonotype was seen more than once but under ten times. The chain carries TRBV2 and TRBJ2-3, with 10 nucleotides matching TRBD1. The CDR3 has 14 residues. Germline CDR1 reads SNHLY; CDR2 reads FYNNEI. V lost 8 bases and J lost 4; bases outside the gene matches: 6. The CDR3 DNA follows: TGTGCCAGCGGAAGGGACAGGGGCCCAGATACGCAGTATTTT. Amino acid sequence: CASGRDRGPDTQYF.

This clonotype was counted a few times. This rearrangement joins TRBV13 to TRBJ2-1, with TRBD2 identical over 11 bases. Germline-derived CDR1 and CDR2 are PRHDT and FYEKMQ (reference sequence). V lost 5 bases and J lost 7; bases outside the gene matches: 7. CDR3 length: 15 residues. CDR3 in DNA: TGTGCCAGCAGCCTCCGGACTAGCGGGTTTAATGAGCAGTTCTTC. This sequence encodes CASSLRTSGFNEQFF. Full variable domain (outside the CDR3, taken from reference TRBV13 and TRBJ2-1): AAGVIQSPRHLIKEKRETATLKCYPIPRHDTVYWYQQGPGQDPQFLISFYEKMQSDKGSIPDRFSAQQFSDYHSELNMSSLELGDSALYFCASSLRTSGFNEQFFGPGTRLTVL.

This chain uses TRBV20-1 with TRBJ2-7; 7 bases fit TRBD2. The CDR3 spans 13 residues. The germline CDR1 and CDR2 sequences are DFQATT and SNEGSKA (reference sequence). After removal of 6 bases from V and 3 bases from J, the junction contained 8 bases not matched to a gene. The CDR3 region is CSASTTSVYEQYF. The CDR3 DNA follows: TGCAGTGCCTCAACTACTAGCGTCTACGAGCAGTACTTC.

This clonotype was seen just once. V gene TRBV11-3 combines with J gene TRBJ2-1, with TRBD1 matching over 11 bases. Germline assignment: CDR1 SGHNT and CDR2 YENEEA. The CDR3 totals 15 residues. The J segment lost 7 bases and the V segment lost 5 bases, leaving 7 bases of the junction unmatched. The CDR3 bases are TGTGCCAGCAGCCCCGGACAGGGGGCGCGTAATGAGCAGTTCTTC. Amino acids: CASSPGQGARNEQFF.

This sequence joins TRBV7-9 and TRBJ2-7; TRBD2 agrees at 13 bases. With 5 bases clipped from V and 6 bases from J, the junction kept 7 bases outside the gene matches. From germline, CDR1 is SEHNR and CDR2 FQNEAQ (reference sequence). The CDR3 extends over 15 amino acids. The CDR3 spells CASSLTSGRVGEQYF. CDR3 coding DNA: TGTGCCAGCAGCCTTACTAGCGGGAGGGTAGGCGAGCAGTACTTC.

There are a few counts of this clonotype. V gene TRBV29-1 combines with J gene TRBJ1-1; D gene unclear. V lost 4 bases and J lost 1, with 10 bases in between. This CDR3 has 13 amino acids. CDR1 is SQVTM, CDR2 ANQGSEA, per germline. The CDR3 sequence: CSVAPIQNTEAFF. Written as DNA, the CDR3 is TGCAGCGTTGCCCCAATACAGAACACTGAAGCTTTCTTT.